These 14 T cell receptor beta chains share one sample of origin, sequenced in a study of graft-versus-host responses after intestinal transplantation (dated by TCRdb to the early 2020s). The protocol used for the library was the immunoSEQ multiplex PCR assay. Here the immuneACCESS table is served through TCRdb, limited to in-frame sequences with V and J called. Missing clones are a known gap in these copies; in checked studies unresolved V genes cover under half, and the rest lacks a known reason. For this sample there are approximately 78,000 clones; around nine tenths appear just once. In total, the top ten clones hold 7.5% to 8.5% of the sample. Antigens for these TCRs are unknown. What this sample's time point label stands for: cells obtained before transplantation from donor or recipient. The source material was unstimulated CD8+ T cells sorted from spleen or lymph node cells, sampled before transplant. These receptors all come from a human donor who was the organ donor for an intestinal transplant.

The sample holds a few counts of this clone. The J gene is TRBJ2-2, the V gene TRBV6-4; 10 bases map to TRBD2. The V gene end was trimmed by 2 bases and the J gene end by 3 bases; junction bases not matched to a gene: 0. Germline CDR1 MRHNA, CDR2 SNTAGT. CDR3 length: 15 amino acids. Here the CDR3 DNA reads TGTGCCAGCAGTGACAGCGGGGGGGACACCGGGGAGCTGTTTTTT. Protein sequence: CASSDSGGDTGELFF.

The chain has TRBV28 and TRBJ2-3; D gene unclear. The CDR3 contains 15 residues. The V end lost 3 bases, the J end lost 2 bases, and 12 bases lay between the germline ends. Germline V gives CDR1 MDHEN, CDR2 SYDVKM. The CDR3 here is CASSFGRRVTDTQYF. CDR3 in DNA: TGTGCCAGCAGTTTCGGAAGAAGGGTCACAGATACGCAGTATTTT.

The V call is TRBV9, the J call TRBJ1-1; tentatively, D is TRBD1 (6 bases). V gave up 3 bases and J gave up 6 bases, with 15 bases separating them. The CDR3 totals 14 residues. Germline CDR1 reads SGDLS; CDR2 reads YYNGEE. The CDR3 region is CASSGRSGVAEAFF. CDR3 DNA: TGTGCCAGCAGCGGCCGATCAGGGGTCGCTGAAGCTTTCTTT.

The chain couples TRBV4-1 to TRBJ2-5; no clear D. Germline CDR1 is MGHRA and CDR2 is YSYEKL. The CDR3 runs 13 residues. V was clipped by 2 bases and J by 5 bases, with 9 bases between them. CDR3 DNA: TGCGCCAGCAGCCAAAACCGAGTGGAGACCCAGTACTTC. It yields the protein CASSQNRVETQYF.

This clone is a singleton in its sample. The CDR3 loop is CASSPGVSGNTIYF. As DNA, the CDR3 is TGTGCCAGCAGCCCTGGGGTATCTGGAAACACCATATATTTT. The chain carries TRBV27 and TRBJ1-3; no reliable D call. The CDR3 is made up of 14 amino acids. Trimming removed 6 bases from V and 1 base from J, with 10 bases in between. CDR1 and CDR2 from the germline V gene are MNHEY and SMNVEV (reference sequence).

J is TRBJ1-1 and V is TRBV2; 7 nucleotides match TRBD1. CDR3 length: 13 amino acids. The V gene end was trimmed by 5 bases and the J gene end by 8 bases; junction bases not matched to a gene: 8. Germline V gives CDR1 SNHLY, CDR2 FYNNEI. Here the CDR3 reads CASSIPGGSEAFF. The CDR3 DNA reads TGTGCCAGCAGTATCCCAGGGGGGTCCGAAGCTTTCTTT.

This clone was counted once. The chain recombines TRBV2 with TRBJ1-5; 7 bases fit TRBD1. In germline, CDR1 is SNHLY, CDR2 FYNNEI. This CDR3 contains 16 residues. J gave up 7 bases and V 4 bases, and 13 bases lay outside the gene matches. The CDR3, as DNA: TGTGCCAGCAGTGGGTTAGAGGGGGCTTTCAAACAGCCCCAGCATTTT. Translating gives CASSGLEGAFKQPQHF.

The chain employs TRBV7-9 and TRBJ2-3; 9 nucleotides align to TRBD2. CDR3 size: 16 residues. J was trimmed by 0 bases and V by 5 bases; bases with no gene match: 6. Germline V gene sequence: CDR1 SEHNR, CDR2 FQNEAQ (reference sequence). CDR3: CASSLRLADSTDTQYF. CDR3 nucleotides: TGTGCCAGCAGCCTACGACTAGCGGATAGCACAGATACGCAGTATTTT.

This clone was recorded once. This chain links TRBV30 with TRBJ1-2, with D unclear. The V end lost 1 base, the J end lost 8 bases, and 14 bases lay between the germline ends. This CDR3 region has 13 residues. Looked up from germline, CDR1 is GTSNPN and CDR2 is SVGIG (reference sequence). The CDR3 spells CAWSDMGLRGYTF. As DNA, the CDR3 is TGTGCCTGGAGTGACATGGGCCTCAGGGGCTACACCTTC.

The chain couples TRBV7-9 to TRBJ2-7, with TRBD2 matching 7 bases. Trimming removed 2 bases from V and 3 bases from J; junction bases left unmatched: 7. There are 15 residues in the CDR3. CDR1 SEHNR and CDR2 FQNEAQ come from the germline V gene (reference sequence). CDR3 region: CASSLFTAGDYEQYF. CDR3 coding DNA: TGTGCCAGCAGCTTATTTACGGCGGGGGACTACGAGCAGTACTTC.

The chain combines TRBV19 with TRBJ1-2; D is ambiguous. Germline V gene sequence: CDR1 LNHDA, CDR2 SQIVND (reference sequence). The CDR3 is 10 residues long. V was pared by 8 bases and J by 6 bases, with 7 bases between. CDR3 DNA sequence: TGTGCCAGTTTTTTGAATGGCTACACCTTC. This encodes CASFLNGYTF.

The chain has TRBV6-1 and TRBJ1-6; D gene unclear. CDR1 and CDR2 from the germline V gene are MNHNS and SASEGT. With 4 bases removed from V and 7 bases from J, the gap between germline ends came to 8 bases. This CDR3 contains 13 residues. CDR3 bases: TGTGCCAGCAGTGGAACAGAAAATTCACCCCTCCACTTT. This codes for CASSGTENSPLHF.

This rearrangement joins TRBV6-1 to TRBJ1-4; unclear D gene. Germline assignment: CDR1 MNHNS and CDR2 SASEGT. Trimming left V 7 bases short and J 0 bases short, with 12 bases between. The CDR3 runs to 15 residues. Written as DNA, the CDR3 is TGTGCCAGCATGAGGAACCGTGCAACTAATGAAAAACTGTTTTTT. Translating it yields CASMRNRATNEKLFF.

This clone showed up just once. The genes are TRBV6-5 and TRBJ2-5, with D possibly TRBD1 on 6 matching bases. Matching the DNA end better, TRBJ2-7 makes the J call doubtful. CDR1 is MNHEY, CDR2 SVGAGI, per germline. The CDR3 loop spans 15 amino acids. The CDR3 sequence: CASSYTLDSSYEQYF. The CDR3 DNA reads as TGTGCCAGCAGTTACACCCTGGACAGTTCCTACGAGCAGTACTTC.